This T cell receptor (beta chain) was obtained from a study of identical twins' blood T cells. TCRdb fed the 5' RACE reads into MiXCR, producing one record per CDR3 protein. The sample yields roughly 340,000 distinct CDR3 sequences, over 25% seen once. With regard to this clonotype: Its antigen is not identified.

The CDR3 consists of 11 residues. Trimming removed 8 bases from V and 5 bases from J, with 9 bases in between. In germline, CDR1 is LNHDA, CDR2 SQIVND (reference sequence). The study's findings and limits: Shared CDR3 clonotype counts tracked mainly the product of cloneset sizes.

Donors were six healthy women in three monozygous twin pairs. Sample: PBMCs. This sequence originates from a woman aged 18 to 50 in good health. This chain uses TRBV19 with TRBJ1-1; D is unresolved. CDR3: CASLGWTEAFF. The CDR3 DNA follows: TGTGCCAGTTTAGGGTGGACTGAAGCTTTCTTT.